The rows below give T cell receptor beta chains drawn from one sample of a study of Ad26.COV2.S vaccination and SARS-CoV-2 variants. Assay: immunoSEQ multiplex PCR; the TCRdb copy retains only in-frame clones and omits some. The table records roughly 320,000 clones, more than 75% of them present only once. The source material was peripheral blood, sampled in a trial of Ad26.COV2.S vaccine versus placebo. The receptors here all came from a person between 18 and 65 years old who received the Ad26.COV2.S COVID-19 vaccine or a placebo. CDR3s include the opening cysteine and the closing phenylalanine or tryptophan. D genes are given only for firm matches. Clone size is not always given. Where it is, it says once, few, many or a class for expanded clones.

v_call	d_call	clone_size	j_call	cdr3_aa	cdr3_nt
TRBV30	TRBD2	.	TRBJ2-2	CAWSVARRAGVRELFF	TGTGCCTGGAGTGTTGCCCGGCGAGCGGGGGTGAGGGAGCTGTTTTTT
TRBV7-9	.	once	TRBJ2-5	CASSFTDSGQMVETQYF	TGTGCCAGCAGCTTTACGGACTCCGGACAAATGGTGGAGACCCAGTACTTC
TRBV12-3/TRBV12-4	.	.	TRBJ2-3	CASSAGDTDTQYF	TGTGCCAGCAGTGCCGGGGACACAGATACGCAGTATTTT
TRBV6-5	.	.	TRBJ1-1	CASTPTAGDFGEAFF	TGTGCCAGCACCCCAACCGCCGGGGACTTCGGTGAAGCTTTCTTT
TRBV6-5	TRBD2	.	TRBJ2-5	CASSLGGKTQYF	TGTGCCAGCAGTTTGGGAGGGAAGACCCAGTACTTC
TRBV7-3	.	.	TRBJ1-1	CASSPGTGLGAFF	TGTGCCAGCAGCCCAGGGACCGGGTTAGGAGCTTTCTTT
TRBV30	TRBD1	.	TRBJ2-7	CAWMRDRGSYEQYF	TGTGCCTGGATGAGGGACAGGGGGTCCTACGAGCAGTACTTC
TRBV19	.	.	TRBJ1-6	CASSIGVSPLHF	TGTGCCAGTAGTATTGGGGTTTCACCCCTCCACTTT
TRBV5-1	TRBD2	.	TRBJ2-1	CASSFWTSGGTEQFF	TGCGCCAGCAGCTTCTGGACTAGCGGGGGAACTGAGCAGTTCTTC
TRBV6-5	.	once	TRBJ2-7	CASSYQTGVSYEQYF	TGTGCCAGCAGTTACCAGACAGGAGTTTCCTACGAGCAGTACTTC
TRBV5-4	.	.	TRBJ2-7	CASSSSYEQYF	TGTGCCAGCAGCTCCAGCTACGAGCAGTACTTC
TRBV10-2	TRBD1	.	TRBJ1-2	CASKGTGGLDGYTF	TGCGCCAGCAAGGGGACAGGGGGCTTGGATGGCTACACCTTC
TRBV3-1/TRBV3-2	.	once	TRBJ2-7	CASSPSGNREQYF	TGTGCCAGCAGCCCTTCAGGGAATCGCGAGCAGTACTTC
TRBV4-1	.	.	TRBJ1-2	CASSQGLTENYGYTF	TGCGCCAGCAGCCAAGGGTTAACAGAGAACTATGGCTACACCTTC
TRBV6-5	.	.	TRBJ2-7	CATSGYEQYF	TGTGCCACGTCAGGCTACGAGCAGTACTTC
TRBV4-2	.	.	TRBJ2-1	CASSQENANYNEQFF	TGTGCCAGCAGCCAAGAAAACGCCAACTACAATGAGCAGTTCTTC
TRBV5-5	.	.	TRBJ2-3	CASSLRRRGRELSTDTQYF	TGTGCCAGCAGCTTGAGGCGGAGGGGGCGGGAACTAAGCACAGATACGCAGTATTTT
TRBV24-1	TRBD1	.	TRBJ2-3	CATSGSGGNTDTQYF	TGTGCCACCAGTGGGTCAGGGGGCAACACAGATACGCAGTATTTT
TRBV11-1	TRBD2	.	TRBJ2-3	CASSRTRDVDTQYF	TGTGCCAGCAGCCGGACTAGGGACGTCGATACGCAGTATTTT
TRBV6-2/TRBV6-3	.	once	TRBJ2-5	CASSTGFSQETQYF	TGTGCCAGCAGTACAGGGTTTTCCCAAGAGACCCAGTACTTC
TRBV5-1	.	.	TRBJ2-3	CASSFDPDTQYF	TGCGCCAGCAGCTTCGATCCCGATACGCAGTATTTT
TRBV19	TRBD1	.	TRBJ2-1	CASTGQGSYNEQFF	TGTGCCAGTACCGGACAGGGATCCTACAATGAGCAGTTCTTC
TRBV4-2	.	.	TRBJ1-3	CASSQDRQSSGNTIYF	TGTGCCAGCAGCCAAGATAGGCAGTCCTCTGGAAACACCATATATTTT
TRBV5-1	.	once	TRBJ2-3	CASSLGQSYWADTQYF	TGCGCCAGCAGCTTGGGGCAGAGCTATTGGGCAGATACGCAGTATTTT
TRBV27	.	.	TRBJ1-1	CASSSLQKVNTEAFF	TGTGCCAGCAGCTCCCTACAGAAGGTGAACACTGAAGCTTTCTTT
TRBV5-1	TRBD1	.	TRBJ1-6	CASSPGQPNSPLHF	TGCGCCAGCAGCCCGGGACAGCCAAATTCACCCCTCCACTTT
TRBV5-1	.	.	TRBJ1-2	CASSLRVSGDYGYTF	TGCGCCAGCAGCTTGCGGGTTTCCGGGGACTATGGCTACACCTTC
TRBV5-5	TRBD1	.	TRBJ1-1	CASSSRARGPGYTEAFF	TGTGCCAGCAGCTCCCGGGCCAGGGGGCCTGGTTACACTGAAGCTTTCTTT
TRBV2	TRBD2	.	TRBJ2-5	CASSEIAGAYQETQYF	TGTGCCAGCAGTGAAATAGCGGGGGCGTACCAAGAGACCCAGTACTTC
TRBV7-3	TRBD2	.	TRBJ2-1	CASSLSLAGDEQFF	TGTGCCAGCAGCTTAAGTCTAGCGGGGGATGAGCAGTTCTTC
TRBV5-8	.	.	TRBJ1-2	CASSKAVRGYGYTF	TGTGCCAGCAGCAAAGCCGTACGGGGGTATGGCTACACCTTC
TRBV6-5	.	.	TRBJ1-2	CASSYTPDSSYGYTF	TGTGCCAGCAGTTACACACCCGATTCGTCCTATGGCTACACCTTC
TRBV6-6	.	.	TRBJ1-5	CASSWLGVMADQPQHF	TGTGCCAGCAGCTGGCTAGGTGTGATGGCTGATCAGCCCCAGCATTTT
TRBV6-5	.	.	TRBJ1-3	CASSYSRWISGNTIYF	TGTGCCAGCAGTTACTCGAGGTGGATCTCTGGAAACACCATATATTTT
TRBV7-3	.	.	TRBJ1-1	CASSLVGGDTEAFF	TGTGCCAGCAGCTTAGTCGGAGGGGACACTGAAGCTTTCTTT
TRBV5-4	.	.	TRBJ1-6	CASSLSGGQRNSPLHF	TGTGCCAGCAGCTTGTCGGGGGGGCAGAGGAATTCACCCCTCCACTTT
TRBV9	.	.	TRBJ1-2	CASSVGYGDYGYTF	TGTGCCAGCAGCGTAGGGTACGGGGACTATGGCTACACCTTC
TRBV19	.	.	TRBJ2-2	CASSIRGPTGELFF	TGTGCCAGTAGTATCAGGGGACCCACCGGGGAGCTGTTTTTT
TRBV12-3/TRBV12-4	.	.	TRBJ2-3	CASSPEADTQYF	TGTGCCAGCAGTCCGGAGGCAGATACGCAGTATTTT
TRBV6-5	.	.	TRBJ1-2	CASAPGGLVGYTF	TGTGCCAGCGCGCCGGGGGGGCTGGTTGGCTACACCTTC
TRBV15	.	.	TRBJ2-3	CATSRLSDTQYF	TGTGCCACCAGCAGACTCTCAGATACGCAGTATTTT
TRBV2	.	.	TRBJ1-5	CASSPETNQPQHF	TGTGCCAGCAGTCCGGAAACTAATCAGCCCCAGCATTTT
TRBV2	TRBD1	.	TRBJ1-6	CASSDQGQFNSPLHF	TGTGCCAGCAGTGACCAGGGACAGTTCAATTCACCCCTCCACTTT
TRBV27	TRBD1	.	TRBJ2-7	CASSAGTGDYEQYF	TGTGCCAGCAGCGCCGGGACAGGAGACTACGAGCAGTACTTC
TRBV10-3	.	.	TRBJ2-7	CAISESGRGSYEQYF	TGTGCCATCAGTGAATCCGGGCGAGGCTCCTACGAGCAGTACTTC
TRBV4-3	TRBD1	.	TRBJ2-1	CASSHGTGAVPSYNEQFF	TGCGCCAGCAGCCACGGGACAGGGGCAGTACCCTCCTACAATGAGCAGTTCTTC
TRBV7-3	.	.	TRBJ2-3	CASSPPGGRTDTQYF	TGTGCCAGCAGCCCCCCCGGAGGGCGCACAGATACGCAGTATTTT
TRBV5-1	.	few	TRBJ2-1	CASSLRQGSYNEQFF	TGCGCCAGCAGCTTGCGGCAGGGTTCCTACAATGAGCAGTTCTTC
TRBV5-1	TRBD2	few	TRBJ2-2	CASSLADHTGELFF	TGCGCCAGCAGCCTAGCGGACCACACCGGGGAGCTGTTTTTT
TRBV29-1	.	few	TRBJ2-7	CSVGAGYFYEQYF	TGCAGCGTTGGGGCAGGGTACTTCTATGAGCAGTACTTC
TRBV7-9	.	.	TRBJ2-6	CASSLEWGFSGANVLTF	TGTGCCAGCAGCTTAGAGTGGGGATTCTCTGGGGCCAACGTCCTGACTTTC
TRBV7-9	TRBD1	.	TRBJ2-7	CASSPGGGQGAYEQYF	TGTGCCAGCAGCCCCGGGGGAGGACAGGGGGCTTACGAGCAGTACTTC
TRBV5-1	.	.	TRBJ2-7	CASSLRQPTYEQYF	TGCGCCAGCAGCTTACGACAGCCGACCTACGAGCAGTACTTC
TRBV19	.	once	TRBJ2-3	CASSIRRGGFSTDTQYF	TGTGCCAGTAGTATAAGGAGGGGCGGGTTCAGCACAGATACGCAGTATTTT
TRBV9	.	.	TRBJ2-3	CASSLHERDTQYF	TGTGCCAGCAGCCTGCACGAGCGAGATACGCAGTATTTT
TRBV4-1	.	.	TRBJ1-4	CASSQVSAEKLFF	TGCGCCAGCAGCCAAGTTTCGGCTGAAAAACTGTTTTTT
TRBV7-2	.	.	TRBJ2-3	CASSFDPRGDTQYF	TGTGCCAGCAGCTTTGATCCGCGGGGAGATACGCAGTATTTT
TRBV16	.	.	TRBJ1-2	CASSQSMWAEGGYGYTF	TGTGCCAGCAGCCAATCGATGTGGGCCGAGGGGGGCTATGGCTACACCTTC
TRBV10-3	.	.	TRBJ1-5	CAISGRDNNQPQHF	TGTGCCATCAGTGGACGGGACAACAATCAGCCCCAGCATTTT